This TCR beta chain is drawn from a study of T-cell reconstitution after alpha-beta-depleted transplantation in children. Study conclusions and caveats: Newly produced T cells mostly provided counts and TCRbeta diversity after one year, as hyperexpanded clones declined. Reported findings indicate that, about two months after transplant, alpha-beta T cells came from several hundred expanded clones, which were derived from non-depleted graft cells.

CDR1 is MNHEY and CDR2 is SMNVEV in the germline V gene (reference sequence). The length of the CDR3 is 14 residues. Trimming left V 3 bases short and J 3 bases short, with 12 bases between. For this clonotype: Its antigen is not known. A much larger clonotype is one base distant, so this may be a read error.

Unique molecular identifiers were incorporated during preparation of the TCRbeta library. MiXCR, applied by TCRdb to the PCR reads, yields one record per CDR3 protein. Of roughly 280,000 distinct CDR3 sequences in the sample, around a tenth are singletons; the top ten hold about 20%. The material sequenced was peripheral blood, taken 180 days after TCRalphabeta/CD19-depleted stem cell transplant. The chain links TRBV27 to TRBJ2-7; D unresolved. This sequence was found in a male patient under 10 years old who had a stem cell transplant for chronic granulomatous disease, so the T cells may come from the graft donor. This CDR3 is CASSLNPHFYEQYF. The CDR3, as DNA: TGTGCCAGCAGTTTGAATCCTCACTTCTACGAGCAGTACTTC.